The 5 T cell receptor beta chains below all came from one sample that was sequenced in a study of T cells after yellow fever vaccination. TCRdb ran MiXCR on the 5' RACE reads and lists one entry per CDR3 protein. The table includes 610,000 or so distinct CDR3 sequences, approximately 13% detected once. This sample comprised PBMCs, obtained on the day of the yellow fever booster vaccination. The source is a man aged 30 to 45 who received the YFV17D yellow fever vaccine.

This clonotype was seen a handful of times. This chain uses TRBV20-1 with TRBJ2-2; D may be TRBD1 or TRBD2 (6 bases each). The ends were cut back, 2 bases at V and 8 bases at J, with 12 bases in the middle. The CDR3 runs 13 residues. Germline V gene sequence: CDR1 DFQATT, CDR2 SNEGSKA (reference sequence). The CDR3 DNA reads as TGCAGTGCTAGATCGGGGGCGCCTGGGGAGCTGTTTTTT. This translates into CSARSGAPGELFF.

This sequence joins TRBV5-4 and TRBJ2-5, with unresolved D. V lost 0 bases, J lost 5 bases, and 17 bases lay in between. This CDR3 has 16 residues. The germline V gene has CDR1 SGHNT and CDR2 YYREEE (reference sequence). Here the CDR3 DNA reads TGTGCCAGCAGCTTGGCCGGTACAGCCGCCCCGGAGACCCAGTACTTC. Translated, it gives CASSLAGTAAPETQYF.

A few counts support this clonotype. This could be a read error, since a much larger clone is one nucleotide away. The V gene is TRBV27, the J gene TRBJ2-1; D ambiguous. The CDR3 contains 11 residues. V lost 3 bases and J lost 6, with 3 bases in between. CDR1 is MNHEY, CDR2 SMNVEV, per germline (reference sequence). CDR3 DNA: TGTGCCAGCAGTTTTTTCAATGAGCAGTTCTTC. Its translation is CASSFFNEQFF.

The chain is built from TRBV11-1 and TRBJ2-7; D gene uncertain. Germline assignment: CDR1 SGHAT and CDR2 FQDESV (reference sequence). CDR3 length equals 14 residues. Trimming stripped 5 bases from V and 2 bases from J, with 13 bases between. This CDR3 is CASSPRALTYEQYF. CDR3 coding DNA: TGTGCCAGCAGCCCTCGGGCGCTGACCTACGAGCAGTACTTC.

The rearrangement links TRBV28 to TRBJ2-7, with a tentative D call TRBD2 (5 bases). Germline loops: CDR1 MDHEN, CDR2 SYDVKM. This CDR3 region has 15 residues. V gave up 1 base and J gave up 1 base, with 11 bases separating them. Here the CDR3 DNA reads TGTGCCAGCAGTTTATTTCCTAGCTTATCCTACGAGCAGTACTTC. Translated: CASSLFPSLSYEQYF.